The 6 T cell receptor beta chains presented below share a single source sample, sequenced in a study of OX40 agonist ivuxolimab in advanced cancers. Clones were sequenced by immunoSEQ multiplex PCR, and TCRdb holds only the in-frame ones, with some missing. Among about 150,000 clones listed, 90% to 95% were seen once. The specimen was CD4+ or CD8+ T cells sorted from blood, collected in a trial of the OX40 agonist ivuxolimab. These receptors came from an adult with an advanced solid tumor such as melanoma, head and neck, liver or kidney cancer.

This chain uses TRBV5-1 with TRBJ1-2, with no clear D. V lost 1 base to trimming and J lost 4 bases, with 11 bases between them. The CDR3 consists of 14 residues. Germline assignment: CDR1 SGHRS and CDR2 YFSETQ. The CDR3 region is CASSLQDYPYGYTF. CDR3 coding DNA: TGCGCCAGCAGCTTGCAGGACTATCCCTATGGCTACACCTTC.

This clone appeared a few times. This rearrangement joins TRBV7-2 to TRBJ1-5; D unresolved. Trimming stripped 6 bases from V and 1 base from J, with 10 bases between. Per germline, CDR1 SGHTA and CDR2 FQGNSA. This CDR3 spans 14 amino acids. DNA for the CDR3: TGTGCCAGCAGGGGCGACACAAGCAATCAGCCCCAGCATTTT. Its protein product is CASRGDTSNQPQHF.

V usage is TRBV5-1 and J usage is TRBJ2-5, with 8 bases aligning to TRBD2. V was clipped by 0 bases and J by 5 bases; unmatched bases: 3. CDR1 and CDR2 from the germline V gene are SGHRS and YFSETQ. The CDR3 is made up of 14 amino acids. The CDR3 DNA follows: TGCGCCAGCAGCTTGGAGCGGGGGCGCGAGACCCAGTACTTC. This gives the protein CASSLERGRETQYF.

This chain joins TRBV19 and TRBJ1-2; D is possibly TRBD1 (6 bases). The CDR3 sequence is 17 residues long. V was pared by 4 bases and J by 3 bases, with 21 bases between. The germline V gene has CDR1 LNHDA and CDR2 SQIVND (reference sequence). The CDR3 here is CASSTKTGTSSYYGYTF. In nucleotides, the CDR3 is TGTGCCAGTAGTACCAAGACAGGCACATCAAGCTACTATGGCTACACCTTC.

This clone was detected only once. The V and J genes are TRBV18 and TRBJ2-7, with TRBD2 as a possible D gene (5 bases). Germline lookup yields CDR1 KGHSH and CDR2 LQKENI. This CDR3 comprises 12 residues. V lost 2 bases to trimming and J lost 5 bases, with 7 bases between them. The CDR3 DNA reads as TGTGCCAGCTCACCAGCGGGCAACGAGCAGTACTTC. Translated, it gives CASSPAGNEQYF. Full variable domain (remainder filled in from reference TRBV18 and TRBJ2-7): NAGVMQNPRHLVRRRGQEARLRCSPMKGHSHVYWYRQLPEEGLKFMVYLQKENIIDESGMPKERFSAEFPKEGPSILRIQQVVRGDSAAYFCASSPAGNEQYFGPGTRLTVT.

The DNA for the CDR3 is TGTGCCAGCAGCTTCTCAACAGGGAGATACGAGCAGTACTTC. This encodes CASSFSTGRYEQYF. The chain recombines TRBV7-8 with TRBJ2-7; D perhaps matches TRBD1 (6 bases). CDR1 SGHVS and CDR2 FQNEAQ come from the germline V gene. The CDR3 length is 14 residues. Deletions cut 3 bases from V and 4 bases from J, with 13 bases between.